The rows below give T cell receptor beta chains drawn from one sample of a study of cytomegalovirus exposure and HLA in healthy donors. Profiled with immunoSEQ multiplex PCR; TCRdb holds only in-frame clones, not every one. The table includes about 150,000 clones, around three quarters detected once. Source material: PBMCs. The receptors were sampled from a woman aged 55 to 70 in good health and CMV-seropositive. Each CDR3 is given with its conserved first and last residue. Fields, in order: CDR3 length, J gene, D gene, clone size, V gene, CDR3 protein, CDR3 DNA. D genes are given only for firm matches. Rows give clone size only sometimes, using once, few, many, or a class for an expanded clone.

length: 15
J: TRBJ1-1
D: -
size: -
V: TRBV12-5
CDR3: CASGLVREENTEAFF
DNA: TGTGCTAGTGGTTTGGTCCGCGAGGAAAACACTGAAGCTTTCTTT

length: 15
J: TRBJ1-1
D: -
size: -
V: TRBV19
CDR3: CASSIGQIMNTEAFF
DNA: TGTGCCAGTAGTATCGGACAGATCATGAACACTGAAGCTTTCTTT

length: 14
J: TRBJ1-2
D: -
size: -
V: TRBV5-6
CDR3: CASSLGQRLYGYTF
DNA: TGTGCCAGCAGCCTTGGACAGAGGCTCTATGGCTACACCTTC

length: 14
J: TRBJ1-5
D: TRBD1
size: -
V: TRBV9
CDR3: CASSRTGQNQPQHF
DNA: TGTGCCAGCAGCCGGACAGGTCAGAATCAGCCCCAGCATTTT

length: 15
J: TRBJ2-7
D: -
size: -
V: TRBV28
CDR3: CASSPTGIKGLEQYF
DNA: TGTGCCAGCAGTCCTACAGGGATAAAGGGCCTCGAGCAGTACTTC

length: 15
J: TRBJ1-1
D: -
size: -
V: TRBV6-1
CDR3: CASSDAGHMSTEAFF
DNA: TGTGCCAGCAGTGATGCCGGACATATGAGCACTGAAGCTTTCTTT

length: 15
J: TRBJ2-7
D: -
size: -
V: TRBV9
CDR3: CASSVSSGATYEQYF
DNA: TGTGCCAGCAGCGTCAGTTCAGGGGCCACCTACGAGCAGTACTTC

length: 16
J: TRBJ2-5
D: TRBD2
size: few
V: TRBV6-1
CDR3: CASSDNSSGGKRTQYF
DNA: TGTGCCAGCAGTGATAACTCTAGCGGGGGGAAGAGAACCCAGTACTTC

length: 15
J: TRBJ1-5
D: -
size: few
V: TRBV19
CDR3: CASSIKSGPNQPQHF
DNA: TGTGCCAGTAGTATTAAAAGCGGCCCCAATCAGCCCCAGCATTTT

length: 14
J: TRBJ1-1
D: -
size: -
V: TRBV5-1
CDR3: CASSLRGLNTEAFF
DNA: TGCGCCAGCAGCTTGAGGGGCCTGAACACTGAAGCTTTCTTT

length: 14
J: TRBJ2-3
D: -
size: once
V: TRBV5-4
CDR3: CASTFEGSTDTQYF
DNA: TGTGCCAGCACCTTCGAGGGAAGCACAGATACGCAGTATTTT

length: 16
J: TRBJ1-2
D: -
size: -
V: TRBV28
CDR3: CASSRAGSSANYGYTF
DNA: TGTGCCAGCAGTCGGGCGGGATCTTCAGCTAACTATGGCTACACCTTC

length: 15
J: TRBJ1-2
D: -
size: once
V: TRBV6-5
CDR3: CASSPLGPTDYGYTF
DNA: TGTGCCAGCAGTCCATTGGGGCCCACGGACTATGGCTACACCTTC

length: 15
J: TRBJ2-1
D: TRBD2
size: -
V: TRBV5-4
CDR3: CASSLVVAGVGEQFF
DNA: TGTGCCAGCAGCTTGGTTGTAGCGGGAGTTGGTGAGCAGTTCTTC

length: 13
J: TRBJ2-1
D: -
size: -
V: TRBV14
CDR3: CASSQLSYNEQFF
DNA: TGTGCCAGCAGCCAACTCTCCTACAATGAGCAGTTCTTC

length: 14
J: TRBJ2-7
D: -
size: -
V: TRBV29-1
CDR3: CSVEEGSGSYEQYF
DNA: TGCAGCGTTGAAGAAGGCTCAGGGTCCTACGAGCAGTACTTC

length: 14
J: TRBJ1-2
D: -
size: -
V: TRBV7-2
CDR3: CASSLSRRDYGYTF
DNA: TGTGCCAGCAGCTTAAGCCGCCGCGACTATGGCTACACCTTC

length: 14
J: TRBJ2-1
D: -
size: once
V: TRBV5-4
CDR3: CASSFASARDEQFF
DNA: TGTGCCAGCAGCTTTGCTAGCGCGCGGGATGAGCAGTTCTTC

length: 13
J: TRBJ1-1
D: -
size: few
V: TRBV28
CDR3: CASSQTPNTEAFF
DNA: TGTGCCAGCAGTCAAACACCGAACACTGAAGCTTTCTTT

length: 16
J: TRBJ2-3
D: -
size: -
V: TRBV19
CDR3: CATSISSGSSTDTQYF
DNA: TGTGCCACCTCTATCTCAAGCGGGTCTAGCACAGATACGCAGTATTTT

length: 15
J: TRBJ2-1
D: TRBD2
size: -
V: TRBV5-1
CDR3: CASSSGTTSYNEQFF
DNA: TGCGCCAGCTCCTCCGGGACTACCTCCTACAATGAGCAGTTCTTC

length: 16
J: TRBJ2-3
D: TRBD1
size: -
V: TRBV4-1
CDR3: CASSRSGGLGTDTQYF
DNA: TGCGCCAGCAGCCGTTCAGGGGGCTTGGGCACAGATACGCAGTATTTT

length: 15
J: TRBJ1-5
D: -
size: -
V: TRBV18
CDR3: CASSPAATSNQPQHF
DNA: TGTGCCAGCTCACCAGCGGCTACTAGCAATCAGCCCCAGCATTTT

length: 13
J: TRBJ1-3
D: TRBD1
size: once
V: TRBV7-3
CDR3: CASSPPTGGTIYF
DNA: TGTGCCAGCAGCCCACCTACAGGGGGCACCATATATTTT

length: 15
J: TRBJ1-4
D: TRBD1
size: -
V: TRBV5-6
CDR3: CASSQTGKGSEKLFF
DNA: TGTGCCAGCAGCCAGACAGGGAAGGGTAGTGAAAAACTGTTTTTT

length: 14
J: TRBJ2-1
D: TRBD1
size: -
V: TRBV9
CDR3: CASSVGTVENEQFF
DNA: TGTGCCAGCAGCGTCGGGACAGTTGAGAATGAGCAGTTCTTC

length: 16
J: TRBJ2-7
D: TRBD2
size: -
V: TRBV28
CDR3: CATSGGAGLAYYEQYF
DNA: TGTGCCACCTCGGGGGGAGCGGGACTAGCGTATTACGAGCAGTACTTC

length: 13
J: TRBJ2-7
D: TRBD2
size: -
V: TRBV6-5
CDR3: CASSYREGHEQYF
DNA: TGTGCCAGCAGTTACCGGGAGGGCCACGAGCAGTACTTC

length: 15
J: TRBJ2-7
D: -
size: -
V: TRBV5-4
CDR3: CASSPGTSRGDEQYF
DNA: TGTGCCAGCAGCCCCGGGACTTCTCGGGGCGACGAGCAGTACTTC

length: 13
J: TRBJ1-2
D: -
size: few
V: TRBV6-6
CDR3: CASSYDRFYGYTF
DNA: TGTGCCAGCAGTTACGACAGATTCTATGGCTACACCTTC

length: 16
J: TRBJ1-2
D: TRBD1
size: -
V: TRBV28
CDR3: CASSSEGQGASYGYTF
DNA: TGTGCCAGCAGTTCCGAAGGACAGGGGGCGTCCTATGGCTACACCTTC

length: 12
J: TRBJ2-7
D: -
size: -
V: TRBV18
CDR3: CASSRASYEQYF
DNA: TGTGCCAGCTCACGAGCGAGCTACGAGCAGTACTTC

length: 21
J: TRBJ2-2
D: -
size: -
V: TRBV28
CDR3: CASSFPSTGKLGLGFSGELFF
DNA: TGTGCCAGCAGTTTCCCCTCGACGGGCAAGCTGGGACTGGGGTTTTCCGGGGAGCTGTTTTTT

length: 16
J: TRBJ1-1
D: TRBD1
size: -
V: TRBV7-9
CDR3: CASNSPPGQGGTEAFF
DNA: TGTGCCAGCAACTCCCCCCCGGGACAGGGCGGGACTGAAGCTTTCTTT

length: 14
J: TRBJ2-3
D: TRBD1
size: -
V: TRBV6-1
CDR3: CASSELGQGSAQYF
DNA: TGTGCCAGCAGTGAATTGGGACAGGGTTCAGCGCAGTATTTT

length: 11
J: TRBJ1-2
D: TRBD1
size: -
V: TRBV29-1
CDR3: CSAERGLGYTF
DNA: TGCAGCGCCGAAAGGGGGCTCGGCTACACCTTC

length: 15
J: TRBJ2-3
D: -
size: -
V: TRBV19
CDR3: CASTTRSGFTDTQYF
DNA: TGTGCCAGTACCACCCGTAGCGGATTCACAGATACGCAGTATTTT

length: 12
J: TRBJ2-1
D: -
size: -
V: TRBV4-1
CDR3: CASSHIRDLQFF
DNA: TGCGCCAGCAGCCATATACGGGACTTGCAGTTCTTC

length: 14
J: TRBJ1-4
D: -
size: -
V: TRBV6-1
CDR3: CASRTATANEKLFF
DNA: TGTGCCAGCAGGACAGCGACGGCTAATGAAAAACTGTTTTTT

length: 11
J: TRBJ2-1
D: -
size: -
V: TRBV30
CDR3: CAYLLGREQFF
DNA: TGTGCCTACCTACTAGGCCGTGAGCAGTTCTTC

length: 14
J: TRBJ1-1
D: TRBD1
size: few
V: TRBV27
CDR3: CASSFGTGTSEAFF
DNA: TGTGCCAGCAGTTTTGGGACAGGAACTAGCGAGGCTTTCTTT

length: 15
J: TRBJ1-2
D: -
size: -
V: TRBV6-5
CDR3: CASSYSIGEGYGYTF
DNA: TGTGCCAGCAGTTACTCGATCGGGGAGGGCTATGGCTACACCTTC

length: 15
J: TRBJ1-4
D: -
size: -
V: TRBV18
CDR3: CASSRTGGYNEKLFF
DNA: TGTGCCAGCTCAAGGACTGGGGGGTATAATGAAAAACTGTTTTTT

length: 13
J: TRBJ2-3
D: -
size: -
V: TRBV28
CDR3: CASKGDSTDTQYF
DNA: TGTGCCAGCAAAGGGGATTCCACAGATACGCAGTATTTT

length: 15
J: TRBJ2-5
D: TRBD2
size: -
V: TRBV2
CDR3: CASIRGTSGQETQYF
DNA: TGTGCCAGCATTAGGGGGACTAGCGGACAAGAGACCCAGTACTTC

length: 15
J: TRBJ1-3
D: -
size: few
V: TRBV11-2
CDR3: CASSLGRVSGNTIYF
DNA: TGTGCCAGCAGCTTGGGCAGGGTCTCTGGAAACACCATATATTTT

length: 12
J: TRBJ2-7
D: -
size: -
V: TRBV30
CDR3: CAWSSSAYEQYF
DNA: TGTGCCTGGAGTTCCTCGGCCTACGAGCAGTACTTC

length: 12
J: TRBJ1-2
D: -
size: -
V: TRBV5-1
CDR3: CASSESPWGYTF
DNA: TGCGCCAGCAGCGAGTCGCCCTGGGGCTACACCTTC

length: 12
J: TRBJ1-1
D: -
size: -
V: TRBV29-1
CDR3: CSVAQKNTEAFF
DNA: TGCAGCGTTGCACAGAAGAACACTGAAGCTTTCTTT

length: 16
J: TRBJ2-1
D: TRBD2
size: -
V: TRBV2
CDR3: CASSEASGRLNNEQFF
DNA: TGTGCCAGCAGTGAAGCTAGCGGGAGGCTGAACAATGAGCAGTTCTTC

length: 13
J: TRBJ2-2
D: -
size: -
V: TRBV6-1
CDR3: CASREGNTGELFF
DNA: TGTGCCAGCAGGGAGGGGAACACCGGGGAGCTGTTTTTT

length: 16
J: TRBJ2-1
D: TRBD1
size: -
V: TRBV5-6
CDR3: CASSRTGRRSYNEQFF
DNA: TGTGCCAGCAGCCGGACAGGGAGGAGGTCCTACAATGAGCAGTTCTTC

length: 14
J: TRBJ2-2
D: -
size: -
V: TRBV6-1
CDR3: CASSRDKNTGELFF
DNA: TGTGCCAGCAGCCGGGACAAGAACACCGGGGAGCTGTTTTTT